This passage covers 27 T cell receptor beta chains from one sample sequenced in a study of beta chain features in type 1 diabetes. No antigens are known for them. Notes on the study in general: Across all four CD4+ subsets, people with type 1 diabetes showed modestly shorter TCRB CDR3s.

Sequencing targeted expressed TCRB transcripts, as all isolated RNA had been reverse transcribed. Clones were sequenced by immunoSEQ multiplex PCR, and TCRdb holds only the in-frame ones, with some missing. The profile shows hundreds of thousands of clones, around 12% of them singletons. The specimen sequenced was naive CD4+ T cells from blood. Receptor source: a woman in her late teens or twenties with type 1 diabetes.

This clone was counted a few times. The gene calls are TRBV11-2 and TRBJ2-1, with 7 bases that match TRBD1. Germline loops: CDR1 SGHAT, CDR2 FQNNGV. Trimming took 7 bases from V and 8 from J; bases not matched to a gene: 11. CDR3 length: 14 amino acids. Here the CDR3 DNA reads TGTGCCAGCACCTCGACAGGGTTGATCTATGAGCAGTTCTTC. It specifies CASTSTGLIYEQFF. Complete variable domain (other parts from reference TRBV11-2 and TRBJ2-1): EAGVAQSPRYKIIEKRQSVAFWCNPISGHATLYWYQQILGQGPKLLIQFQNNGVVDDSQLPKDRFSAERLKGVDSTLKIQPAKLEDSAVYLCASTSTGLIYEQFFGPGTRLTVL.

In its sample, this clone was seen a few times. The chain uses TRBV28 and TRBJ1-1; D unresolved. Germline CDR1 MDHEN, CDR2 SYDVKM. The CDR3 has 13 residues. Trimming took 3 bases from V and 1 from J, leaving 6 bases between them. This CDR3 reads CASSFGGNTEAFF. The DNA for the CDR3 is TGTGCCAGCAGTTTCGGTGGGAACACTGAAGCTTTCTTT.

The chain carries TRBV25-1 and TRBJ2-4; 7 bases line up with TRBD2. V lost 1 base, J lost 1 base, and 7 bases stayed unmatched. CDR1 is MGHDK and CDR2 is SYGVNS in the germline V gene. This CDR3 is 17 amino acids long. The CDR3 DNA sequence: TGTGCCAGCAGTGAATTTGGGGGAGGGCCGGCCAAAAACATTCAGTACTTC. Translating it yields CASSEFGGGPAKNIQYF. The variable domain in full, with the rest retrieved from reference TRBV25-1 and TRBJ2-4, is EADIYQTPRYLVIGTGKKITLECSQTMGHDKMYWYQQDPGMELHLIHYSYGVNSTEKGDLSSESTVSRIRTEHFPLTLESARPSHTSQYLCASSEFGGGPAKNIQYFGAGTRLSVL.

The chain joins TRBV7-6 to TRBJ2-3; 10 bases agree with TRBD1. The CDR3 is made up of 16 amino acids. V lost 5 bases and J lost 1; bases outside the gene matches: 6. Germline V gene lookup returns CDR1 SGHVS and CDR2 FNYEAQ. The chain's CDR3 is CASSTRQGAGTDTQYF. The CDR3 DNA reads TGTGCCAGCAGCACACGACAGGGGGCCGGCACAGATACGCAGTATTTT.

CDR3 in amino acids: CASHGNEQFF. As DNA, the CDR3 is TGTGCCAGCCACGGCAATGAGCAGTTCTTC. The V call is TRBV18, the J call TRBJ2-1; D is uncertain. The CDR3 sequence is 10 residues long. Per germline, CDR1 KGHSH and CDR2 LQKENI. Between the trimmed V and J ends, which lost 8 bases and 6 bases, there was a span of 5 bases.

The chain has TRBV5-4 and TRBJ2-2, with 12 bases matching TRBD2. V lost 4 bases to trimming and J lost 7 bases; unmatched junction nucleotides: 8. The CDR3 loop spans 16 amino acids. The germline CDR1 and CDR2 sequences are SGHNT and YYREEE (reference sequence). This chain's CDR3 is CASSPLAGGSSGELFF. The CDR3 nucleotides read TGTGCCAGCAGCCCACTAGCGGGGGGCTCCAGCGGGGAGCTGTTTTTT.

This rearrangement joins TRBV4-3 to TRBJ2-4, with a possible D match to TRBD2 (6 bases). Per germline, CDR1 LGHNA and CDR2 YSLEER. V lost 1 base and J lost 4, with 8 bases in between. This CDR3 spans 14 amino acids. CDR3: CASSQVGGKNIQYF. CDR3 DNA sequence: TGCGCCAGCAGCCAAGTTGGGGGGAAAAACATTCAGTACTTC.

This clone was seen a few times. This chain links TRBV10-3 with TRBJ1-1; 8 bases map to TRBD1. The germline V gene encodes CDR1 ENHRY and CDR2 SYGVKD. The CDR3 is 14 amino acids. Trimming removed 4 bases from V and 5 bases from J; junction bases left unmatched: 6. CDR3 in DNA: TGTGCCATCAGTGGACAGGGGAGGGAGACTGAAGCTTTCTTT. This translates into CAISGQGRETEAFF.

J is TRBJ2-2 and V is TRBV19; the D gene is possibly TRBD1 (6 bases). Trimming took off 4 bases at V and 7 bases at J, with 10 bases between the two ends. CDR3 length equals 13 residues. Per germline, CDR1 LNHDA and CDR2 SQIVND (reference sequence). The CDR3 region is CASSTRTVGELFF. In DNA, the CDR3 is TGTGCCAGTAGTACCCGGACAGTCGGGGAGCTGTTTTTT. Combining the CDR3 with reference TRBV19 and TRBJ2-2 gives the whole variable domain DGGITQSPKYLFRKEGQNVTLSCEQNLNHDAMYWYRQDPGQGLRLIYYSQIVNDFQKGDIAEGYSVSREKKESFPLTVTSAQKNPTAFYLCASSTRTVGELFFGEGSRLTVL.

In DNA, the CDR3 is TGCGCCAGCACCGGACTAAACAATGAGCAGTTCTTC. Translating gives CASTGLNNEQFF. The chain has TRBV5-1 and TRBJ2-1; possibly TRBD2 for D (6 bases). In germline, CDR1 is SGHRS, CDR2 YFSETQ. Trimming shortened V by 6 bases and J by 5 bases, and 9 bases separated the two germline ends. This CDR3 is built from 12 residues.

The rearrangement links TRBV7-2 to TRBJ1-2; D gene ambiguous. This CDR3 spans 15 amino acids. Trimming shortened V by 4 bases and J by 2 bases, and 14 bases separated the two germline ends. Germline V lookup: CDR1 SGHTA, CDR2 FQGNSA. The CDR3 loop reads CASSSPNLGNYGYTF. CDR3 nucleotides: TGTGCCAGCAGCTCACCGAATTTGGGCAACTATGGCTACACCTTC.

This clone occurred a few times. The chain is built from TRBV28 and TRBJ1-5, with 7 bases identical to TRBD1. In germline, CDR1 is MDHEN, CDR2 SYDVKM. This CDR3 comprises 14 residues. The junction had 2 bases not matched to a gene; V was cut back by 4 bases and J by 2 bases. CDR3: CASSSGGGNQPQHF. CDR3 nucleotides: TGTGCCAGCAGTTCAGGGGGAGGCAATCAGCCCCAGCATTTT.

This clone was seen only a few times. The rearrangement joins TRBV6-6 to TRBJ2-7; 7 nucleotides align to TRBD1. Germline loops: CDR1 MNHNY, CDR2 SVGAGI (reference sequence). CDR3 length: 11 residues. Losses at the gene ends were 5 bases for V and 11 bases for J; bases not matched to a gene: 6. The CDR3 nucleotides read TGTGCCAGCAGTCCGTCGACAGGGAAGTACTTC. This gives the protein CASSPSTGKYF.

The sample holds a few counts of this clone. This rearrangement joins TRBV4-2 to TRBJ2-7, with 12 bases identical to TRBD2. This CDR3 is 16 amino acids long. CDR1 and CDR2 (germline): LGHNA, YNFKEQ. The J segment lost 5 bases and the V segment lost 3 bases, leaving 8 bases of the junction unmatched. The CDR3 spells CASSHRTSGIFDEQYF. CDR3 nucleotides: TGTGCCAGCAGCCACCGGACTAGCGGGATATTCGACGAGCAGTACTTC.

This clone was observed a few times. The chain recombines TRBV9 with TRBJ2-7; 9 positions agree with TRBD1. V lost 4 bases to trimming and J lost 7 bases; unmatched junction nucleotides: 6. Germline lookup yields CDR1 SGDLS and CDR2 YYNGEE. The CDR3 covers 13 residues. The CDR3 spells CASSPGTGREQYF. The CDR3 DNA reads as TGTGCCAGCAGCCCCGGGACAGGGAGGGAGCAGTACTTC. Supplemented by reference TRBV9 and TRBJ2-7, the full variable domain reads DSGVTQTPKHLITATGQRVTLRCSPRSGDLSVYWYQQSLDQGLQFLIQYYNGEERAKGNILERFSAQQFPDLHSELNLSSLELGDSALYFCASSPGTGREQYFGPGTRLTVT.

The gene calls are TRBV4-3 and TRBJ1-2; 9 bases fit TRBD1. J gave up 6 bases and V 6 bases, and 5 bases lay outside the gene matches. CDR3 length equals 13 residues. Germline values: CDR1 LGHNA, CDR2 YSLEER. Here the CDR3 DNA reads TGCGCCAGCAGACCTACAGGGGGCAATGGCTACACCTTC. Protein product: CASRPTGGNGYTF.

This chain uses TRBV18 with TRBJ2-1; D is possibly TRBD1 (6 bases). Germline-derived CDR1 and CDR2 are KGHSH and LQKENI. The CDR3 is made up of 15 amino acids. V lost 2 bases and J 8 bases, leaving 16 bases between the germline ends. This CDR3 is CASSPNPDRYHEQFF. Written as DNA, the CDR3 is TGTGCCAGCTCACCAAACCCGGACAGATACCATGAGCAGTTCTTC.

This clone appeared a few times. This sequence joins TRBV4-3 and TRBJ2-1; 9 bases match TRBD2. Germline V gives CDR1 LGHNA, CDR2 YSLEER. Germline trimming cut 0 bases from V and 8 bases from J; bases unmatched to any gene: 14. There are 18 residues in the CDR3. CDR3 in amino acids: CASSQELVGGRANDEQFF. The CDR3 DNA sequence: TGCGCCAGCAGCCAAGAGTTAGTCGGCGGGAGGGCCAACGATGAGCAGTTCTTC.

Only a few counts were recorded for this clone. The sample has other DNA sequences that encode this CDR3 too. The V and J genes are TRBV14 and TRBJ2-7, with 12 bases that match TRBD2. CDR1 is SGHDN and CDR2 is FVKESK in the germline V gene. Trimming took 4 bases from V and 3 from J; bases not matched to a gene: 1. This CDR3 comprises 14 residues. CDR3: CASSRGLAGYEQYF. The CDR3 DNA is TGTGCCAGCAGCCGGGGACTAGCGGGCTACGAGCAGTACTTC.

Written as DNA, the CDR3 is TGTGCCACCAGCAGAGGCGAGTCCACCTACTATGGCTACACCTTC. Its translation: CATSRGESTYYGYTF. The J gene is TRBJ1-2, the V gene TRBV15; D remains unclear. The CDR3 consists of 15 residues. CDR1 is LNHNV, CDR2 YYDKDF, per germline (reference sequence). Trimming stripped 1 base from V and 3 bases from J, with 12 bases between. The whole variable domain, filled in from reference TRBV15 and TRBJ1-2, reads DAMVIQNPRYQVTQFGKPVTLSCSQTLNHNVMYWYQQKSSQAPKLLFHYYDKDFNNEADTPDNFQSRRPNTSFCFLDIRSPGLGDTAMYLCATSRGESTYYGYTFGSGTRLTVV.

This clone was detected a few times. The chain carries TRBV14 and TRBJ2-3; a weak D match, TRBD2 (5 bases). The CDR3 contains 16 residues. Trimming took 4 bases from V and 3 from J, leaving 17 bases between them. Germline CDR1 and CDR2: SGHDN and FVKESK. The CDR3 DNA is TGTGCCAGCAGCCTTTCACGTTGGGGAGTGACAGATACGCAGTATTTT. Residues: CASSLSRWGVTDTQYF.

V is TRBV6-5 and J is TRBJ2-7, with 9 bases fitting TRBD1. This CDR3 region has 14 residues. Germline CDR1 reads MNHEY; CDR2 reads SVGAGI. The J segment lost 1 base and the V segment lost 6 bases, leaving 4 bases of the junction unmatched. The CDR3 sequence is CASRAGTGSYEQYF. Written as DNA, the CDR3 is TGTGCCAGCAGGGCCGGGACAGGGTCCTACGAGCAGTACTTC.

V usage is TRBV9 and J usage is TRBJ2-7, with 12 bases lining up with TRBD1. Germline loops: CDR1 SGDLS, CDR2 YYNGEE. The CDR3 spans 16 residues. The ends lost 4 bases at V and 5 bases at J; junction bases unmatched: 10. CDR3 in DNA: TGTGCCAGCAGCACTCGACCCGGGACAGGGGGCCACGAGCAGTACTTC. This encodes CASSTRPGTGGHEQYF.

The chain carries TRBV7-9 and TRBJ2-3; a weak D match, TRBD2 (6 bases). Germline V gene sequence: CDR1 SEHNR, CDR2 FQNEAQ (reference sequence). The V gene lost 6 bases and the J gene lost 0 bases, with 13 bases spanning the gap. This CDR3 has 15 residues. The CDR3 sequence is CASSSIAASTDTQYF. As DNA, the CDR3 is TGTGCCAGCAGTAGCATAGCGGCTAGCACAGATACGCAGTATTTT.

The chain combines TRBV6-4 with TRBJ1-2; 9 bases are a match to TRBD1. After removal of 5 bases from V and 4 bases from J, the junction contained 5 bases not matched to a gene. This CDR3 has 14 amino acids. Germline lookup yields CDR1 MRHNA and CDR2 SNTAGT. CDR3: CASSFTGGFYGYTF. The DNA for the CDR3 is TGTGCCAGCAGTTTTACAGGGGGCTTCTATGGCTACACCTTC.

V and J are TRBV20-1 and TRBJ2-7; D ambiguous. CDR1 is DFQATT, CDR2 SNEGSKA, per germline (reference sequence). This CDR3 comprises 11 residues. Trimming left V 1 base short and J 4 bases short, with 5 bases between. CDR3 region: CSARGEYEQYF. The CDR3 DNA reads as TGCAGTGCTAGAGGCGAGTACGAGCAGTACTTC.

The V and J genes are TRBV10-3 and TRBJ1-5, with a tentative D call TRBD1 (6 bases). V gave up 0 bases and J gave up 0 bases, with 12 bases separating them. The CDR3 is 17 residues long. Germline V gene lookup returns CDR1 ENHRY and CDR2 SYGVKD. CDR3 residues: CAISESPLTGSNQPQHF. CDR3 bases: TGTGCCATCAGTGAGTCCCCTCTGACAGGTAGCAATCAGCCCCAGCATTTT.